This TCR beta chain appears in the sequencing data of a study of blood T cell repertoires in COVID-19. In the study overall: COVID-19 samples from acute and convalescent phases originated in the United States, Italy and Spain. In each case, the material was cDNA or gDNA derived from T cells, B-cell-depleted T cells, or PBMCs.

The CDR3 loop spans 12 amino acids. Germline-derived CDR1 and CDR2 are SNHLY and FYNNEI. V was pared by 7 bases and J by 4 bases, with 10 bases between. The authors' processing: Scientists estimated how many nucleated cells there were by amplifying reference gene primers. Clones were sequenced by immunoSEQ multiplex PCR, and TCRdb holds only the in-frame ones, with some missing. Clone size and the V and J calls come from that table; the DNA yielded D and trimming. In the table there are approximately 130,000 clones, about 85% of which are singletons. This clone came up once. The sequenced sample consisted of peripheral blood. This receptor was identified in a human donor in a cohort sampled during active COVID-19. The chain joins TRBV2 to TRBJ1-2; possibly TRBD1 for D (5 bases). In DNA form, the CDR3 reads TGTGCCAGCACCGACAGCCTCTATGGCTACACCTTC. Protein: CASTDSLYGYTF.